This T cell receptor (beta chain) emerged from a study of PD-L1 blockade in urothelial cancer. Across the whole study: In the patient group, most of the roughly 30 were males with bladder-origin urothelial cancer. Blood yielded a median of approximately 150,000 T cells per sample. Study findings and constraints: Tumor-associated clones in blood expanded more at 3 weeks in durable-benefit patients.

Germline-derived CDR1 and CDR2 are SGHDT and YYEEEE. The V gene end was trimmed by 3 bases and the J gene end by 1 base; junction bases not matched to a gene: 10. The CDR3 spans 18 residues. Sequenced by immunoSEQ multiplex PCR; TCRdb stores in-frame clones only, minus some. This table holds about 48,000 clones, roughly 80% found once. Notes on this clone: Antigen specificity is unknown.

Time point noted: peripheral blood 6 weeks after treatment start. Patients were diagnosed with urothelial carcinoma, either locally advanced or metastatic. This sequence originates from a man between 65 and 85 years old with urothelial cancer. The source material was PBMCs, sampled around atezolizumab (anti-PD-L1) treatment. The chain has TRBV5-6 and TRBJ2-1; 10 nucleotides align to TRBD1. The CDR3 reads CASSSDRGSLQSYNEQFF. In DNA form, the CDR3 reads TGTGCCAGCAGCTCGGACAGGGGGAGTCTACAATCCTACAATGAGCAGTTCTTC.